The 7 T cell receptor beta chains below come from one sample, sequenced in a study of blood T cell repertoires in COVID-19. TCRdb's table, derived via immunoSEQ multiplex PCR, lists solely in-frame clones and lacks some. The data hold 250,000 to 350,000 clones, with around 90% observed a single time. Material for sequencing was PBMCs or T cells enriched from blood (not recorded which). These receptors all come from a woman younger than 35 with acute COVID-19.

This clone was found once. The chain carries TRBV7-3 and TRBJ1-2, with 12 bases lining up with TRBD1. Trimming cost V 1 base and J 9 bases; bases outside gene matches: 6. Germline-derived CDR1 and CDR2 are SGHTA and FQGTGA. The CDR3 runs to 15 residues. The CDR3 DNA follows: TGTGCCAGCAGCTTAAATTCGGGACAGGGGGCAAGCTACACCTTC. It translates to CASSLNSGQGASYTF.

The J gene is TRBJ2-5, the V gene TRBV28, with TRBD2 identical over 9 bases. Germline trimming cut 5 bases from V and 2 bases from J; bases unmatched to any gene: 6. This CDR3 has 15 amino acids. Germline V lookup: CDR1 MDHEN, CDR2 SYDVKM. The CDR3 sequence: CASSHGTSLQETQYF. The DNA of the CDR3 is TGTGCCAGCAGTCATGGGACTAGCCTTCAAGAGACCCAGTACTTC.

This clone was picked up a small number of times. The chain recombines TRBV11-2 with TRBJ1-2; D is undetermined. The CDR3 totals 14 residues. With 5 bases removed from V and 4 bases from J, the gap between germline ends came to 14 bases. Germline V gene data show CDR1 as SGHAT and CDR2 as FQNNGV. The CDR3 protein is CASSIRSHAYGYTF. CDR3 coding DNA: TGTGCCAGCAGCATACGATCACATGCCTATGGCTACACCTTC.

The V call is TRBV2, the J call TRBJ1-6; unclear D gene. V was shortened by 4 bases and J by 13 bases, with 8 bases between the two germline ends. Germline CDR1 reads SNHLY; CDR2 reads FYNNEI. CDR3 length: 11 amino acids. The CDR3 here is CASSVDWPLHF. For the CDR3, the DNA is TGTGCCAGCAGTGTCGACTGGCCCCTCCACTTT.

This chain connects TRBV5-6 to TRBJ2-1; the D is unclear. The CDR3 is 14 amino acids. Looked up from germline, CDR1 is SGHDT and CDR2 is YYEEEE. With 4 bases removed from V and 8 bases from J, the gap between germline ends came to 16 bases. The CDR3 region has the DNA TGTGCCAGCAGCCGTGACCTAGTTTACCATGAGCAGTTCTTC. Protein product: CASSRDLVYHEQFF.

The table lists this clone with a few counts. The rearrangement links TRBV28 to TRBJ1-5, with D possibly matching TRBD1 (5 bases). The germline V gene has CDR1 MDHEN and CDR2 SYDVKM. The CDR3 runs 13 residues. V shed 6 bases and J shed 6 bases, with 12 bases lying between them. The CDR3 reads CASRGRVGQPQHF. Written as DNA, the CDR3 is TGTGCCAGCAGGGGCAGGGTAGGTCAGCCCCAGCATTTT. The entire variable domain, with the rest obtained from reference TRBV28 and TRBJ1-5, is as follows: DVKVTQSSRYLVKRTGEKVFLECVQDMDHENMFWYRQDPGLGLRLIYFSYDVKMKEKGDIPEGYSVSREKKERFSLILESASTNQTSMYLCASRGRVGQPQHFGDGTRLSIL.

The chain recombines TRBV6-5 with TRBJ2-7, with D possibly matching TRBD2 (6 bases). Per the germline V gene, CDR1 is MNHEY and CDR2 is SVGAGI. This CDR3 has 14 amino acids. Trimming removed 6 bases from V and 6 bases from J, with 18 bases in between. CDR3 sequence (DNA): TGTGCCAGCAGCTACAGCGGGTCTATTGGCGAGCAGTACTTC. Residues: CASSYSGSIGEQYF.